This T cell receptor beta chain was recovered during a study of human T cells and chemical hapten exposure. The time point: patch test 1, 2 weeks after DPC sensitization. The sample's treatment: therapeutic diphenylcyclopropenone sensitization with weekly scalp DPC. The authors' total RNA extraction used unfractionated whole blood. TCRdb passed the RACE reads through MiXCR, listing each CDR3 protein once. The sample records about 120,000 distinct CDR3 sequences, around 15% being singletons. The CDR3 contains 14 residues. Trimming left V 3 bases short and J 5 bases short, with 14 bases between. Per germline, CDR1 SGHAT and CDR2 FQNNGV.

The V call is TRBV11-2, the J call TRBJ2-7; TRBD1 might be the D (5 bases). This clonotype was obtained from a man younger than 30 with alopecia areata. Some clones in this sample may be carry-over from other donors' samples. Sequencing was performed on whole blood, taken in connection with sensitization to the hapten diphenylcyclopropenone (DPC). The CDR3 bases are TGTGCCAGCAGCTTGGACACCGTACTCAACGAGCAGTACTTC. This sequence encodes CASSLDTVLNEQYF.